One sample yielded the 30 T cell receptor beta chains listed below, sequenced in a study of CD8+ T cells in alopecia areata. Extraction and reverse transcription of RNA yielded cDNA as the sequencing template. Repertoires were generated with immunoSEQ multiplex PCR, while TCRdb's copy carries only in-frame clones and drops some. Here the sample spans 180,000 or so clones, 55% to 75% being singletons. Indicated treatment: oral pan-JAK inhibitor, 5-10 mg twice daily. Sequencing used CD4+ T cells sorted from blood, obtained at week 24, from a patient treated with tofacitinib. The receptors stem from a human donor with alopecia areata.

The chain is built from TRBV6-5 and TRBJ2-1; D is unclear. V lost 0 bases and J lost 0, with 6 bases in between. The CDR3 spans 15 residues. Germline CDR1 reads MNHEY; CDR2 reads SVGAGI. The DNA of the CDR3 is TGTGCCAGCAGTTACTCAAGGGACTCCTACAATGAGCAGTTCTTC. Translation: CASSYSRDSYNEQFF.

The V and J genes are TRBV18 and TRBJ1-4, with D hard to call. The CDR3 sequence is 14 residues long. V lost 6 bases, J lost 7 bases, and 15 bases lay in between. CDR1 is KGHSH and CDR2 is LQKENI in the germline V gene. CDR3: CASSPNREGEKLFF. In DNA form, the CDR3 reads TGTGCCAGCTCCCCAAACCGGGAAGGTGAAAAACTGTTTTTT.

This clone came up a few times. The chain combines TRBV2 with TRBJ1-1, with a weak D call TRBD1 (5 bases). This CDR3 comprises 13 residues. CDR1 is SNHLY and CDR2 is FYNNEI in the germline V gene. Trimming took 7 bases from V and 8 from J, leaving 17 bases between them. The CDR3 region has the DNA TGTGCCAGCACCCCGGTGAGGGGAGCAGAAGCTTTCTTT. Protein product: CASTPVRGAEAFF. The full variable domain, its missing parts supplied by reference TRBV2 and TRBJ1-1, is EPEVTQTPSHQVTQMGQEVILRCVPISNHLYFYWYRQILGQKVEFLVSFYNNEISEKSEIFDDQFSVERPDGSNFTLKIRSTKLEDSAMYFCASTPVRGAEAFFGQGTRLTVV.

The V gene is TRBV7-6, the J gene TRBJ2-5; D is uncertain. The CDR3 covers 13 residues. V dropped 4 bases and J dropped 5 bases, with 11 bases sitting between them. The V gene's germline CDR1 is SGHVS and CDR2 FNYEAQ. The CDR3 loop reads CASSYTPGETQYF. The CDR3 DNA reads as TGTGCCAGCAGCTATACCCCGGGCGAGACCCAGTACTTC.

The chain links TRBV11-2 to TRBJ2-7; tentatively, D is TRBD1 (6 bases). Germline V lookup: CDR1 SGHAT, CDR2 FQNNGV. The CDR3 has 13 residues. Between the trimmed V and J ends, which lost 3 bases and 10 bases, there was a span of 16 bases. CDR3 sequence (DNA): TGTGCCAGCAGCTTTCGGACAGCCAGGGCACAGTACTTC. Translated: CASSFRTARAQYF.

The chain combines TRBV2 with TRBJ1-5; 8 nucleotides match TRBD1. The germline CDR1 and CDR2 sequences are SNHLY and FYNNEI. The CDR3 extends over 13 amino acids. V dropped 8 bases and J dropped 4; count of bases not matched to a gene: 4. The CDR3 here is CASSRQGNQPQHF. CDR3 DNA: TGTGCCAGCTCCCGACAGGGGAATCAGCCCCAGCATTTT.

The rearrangement links TRBV7-9 to TRBJ2-5; the D call may be TRBD1 or TRBD2 (5 bases each). Germline CDR1 reads SEHNR; CDR2 reads FQNEAQ (reference sequence). The CDR3 has 15 amino acids. Trimming took 5 bases from V and 6 from J, leaving 19 bases between them. CDR3 residues: CASSVGTAIGKTQYF. For the CDR3, the DNA is TGTGCCAGCAGCGTAGGGACGGCTATAGGGAAGACCCAGTACTTC. The full variable domain, completed using reference TRBV7-9 and TRBJ2-5, is DTGVSQNPRHKITKRGQNVTFRCDPISEHNRLYWYRQTLGQGPEFLTYFQNEAQLEKSRLLSDRFSAERPKGSFSTLEIQRTEQGDSAMYLCASSVGTAIGKTQYFGPGTRLLVL.

The rearrangement joins TRBV10-3 to TRBJ1-2; the match to TRBD1 covers 8 bases. The CDR3 spans 13 residues. J gave up 4 bases and V 6 bases, and 4 bases lay outside the gene matches. The V gene's germline CDR1 is ENHRY and CDR2 SYGVKD. The CDR3 DNA sequence: TGTGCCATCAGCGACGGGACAGGCTATGGCTACACCTTC. Translation: CAISDGTGYGYTF.

The chain joins TRBV7-2 to TRBJ1-2; 7 positions match TRBD1. This CDR3 has 17 residues. Unmatched junction bases numbered 11, after V lost 0 bases and J lost 4 bases. Germline CDR1 reads SGHTA; CDR2 reads FQGNSA. The CDR3, as DNA: TGTGCCAGCAGCTTAGCGGGTTTTGGGGACAGTTTCTATGGCTACACCTTC. Protein product: CASSLAGFGDSFYGYTF.

In DNA form, the CDR3 reads TGCGCCAGCAGCCAAGTTGCGGGGACGCTAACTAACTATGGCTACACCTTC. This translates into CASSQVAGTLTNYGYTF. V gene TRBV4-3 combines with J gene TRBJ1-2, with D tentatively TRBD1 (5 bases). This CDR3 has 17 residues. The ends were cut back, 1 base at V and 0 bases at J, with 15 bases in the middle. The V gene's germline CDR1 is LGHNA and CDR2 YSLEER.

This sequence joins TRBV6-5 and TRBJ2-5; D unresolved. The CDR3 length is 13 residues. The germline V gene encodes CDR1 MNHEY and CDR2 SVGAGI. Trimming removed 6 bases from V and 4 bases from J, with 12 bases in between. The DNA for the CDR3 is TGTGCCAGCAGCCCTCAGAGACGAGAGACCCAGTACTTC. Protein: CASSPQRRETQYF.

V and J are TRBV6-5 and TRBJ1-2; 7 bases are shared with TRBD1. This CDR3 region has 13 residues. Looked up from germline, CDR1 is MNHEY and CDR2 is SVGAGI. Trimming cost V 5 bases and J 4 bases; bases outside gene matches: 4. The CDR3 DNA reads TGTGCCAGCAGTCCCTGGGACAGCTATGGCTACACCTTC. As protein: CASSPWDSYGYTF.

This clone has just a few counts. The rearrangement links TRBV2 to TRBJ2-2, with D uncertain. Trimming took off 10 bases at V and 1 base at J, with 10 bases between the two ends. The germline V gene encodes CDR1 SNHLY and CDR2 FYNNEI. The CDR3 consists of 13 residues. The CDR3 is CAILNQNTGELFF. The CDR3 DNA sequence: TGTGCCATCCTGAACCAGAACACCGGGGAGCTGTTTTTT.

The V and J genes are TRBV2 and TRBJ1-5; 11 bases agree with TRBD1. CDR1 is SNHLY and CDR2 is FYNNEI in the germline V gene. CDR3 size: 15 residues. The trim removed 6 bases at V and 2 bases at J, leaving 3 bases unmatched. The CDR3 bases are TGTGCCAGCAGGGACAGGGGGCTCGGCAATCAGCCCCAGCATTTT. Its protein product is CASRDRGLGNQPQHF.

The chain couples TRBV5-6 to TRBJ2-5, with 10 nucleotides matching TRBD1. The CDR3 is 15 residues long. V trimming: 4 bases; J trimming: 5 bases; junction bases outside the gene matches: 8. CDR1 is SGHDT and CDR2 is YYEEEE in the germline V gene. CDR3 sequence (DNA): TGTGCCAGCAGCCCAATGACAGGGGGCAAGGAGACCCAGTACTTC. Residues: CASSPMTGGKETQYF.

V is TRBV6-5 and J is TRBJ1-5, with a possible D match to TRBD1 (5 bases). Trimming pared 0 bases from V and 6 bases from J, leaving 9 bases between. The CDR3 has 14 residues. The germline CDR1 and CDR2 sequences are MNHEY and SVGAGI. For the CDR3, the DNA is TGTGCCAGCAGTTACTCGGGGAGGGGTCAGCCCCAGCATTTT. Its protein is CASSYSGRGQPQHF.

V and J are TRBV25-1 and TRBJ1-1, with D uncertain. Germline V gene lookup returns CDR1 MGHDK and CDR2 SYGVNS. The CDR3 is 13 amino acids. V was pared by 4 bases and J by 4 bases, with 10 bases between. The CDR3 DNA reads TGTGCCAGCAGTGCCTCGGGAAGCACTGAAGCTTTCTTT. It encodes CASSASGSTEAFF.

This clone was picked up a small number of times. V is TRBV9 and J is TRBJ2-3; TRBD2 matches at 8 bases. The CDR3 has 16 amino acids. The trim removed 0 bases at V and 3 bases at J, leaving 6 bases unmatched. Germline-derived CDR1 and CDR2 are SGDLS and YYNGEE. The chain's CDR3 is CASSVETGGLTDTQYF. The CDR3 DNA reads TGTGCCAGCAGCGTAGAAACGGGGGGGCTGACAGATACGCAGTATTTT. The full variable domain, completed using reference TRBV9 and TRBJ2-3, is DSGVTQTPKHLITATGQRVTLRCSPRSGDLSVYWYQQSLDQGLQFLIQYYNGEERAKGNILERFSAQQFPDLHSELNLSSLELGDSALYFCASSVETGGLTDTQYFGPGTRLTVL.

This clone was recorded a few times. The J gene is TRBJ2-3, the V gene TRBV19; D assignment may be TRBD1 or TRBD2 (5 bases each). Trimming cost V 8 bases and J 2 bases, with 14 bases left between them. Germline V gene data show CDR1 as LNHDA and CDR2 as SQIVND (reference sequence). CDR3 length equals 14 residues. CDR3 sequence (DNA): TGTGCCAGTGGAAGGGGACCTTTCACAGATACGCAGTATTTT. Encoded protein: CASGRGPFTDTQYF.

The V and J genes are TRBV7-2 and TRBJ2-7; D is uncertain. V gave up 1 base and J gave up 0 bases, with 7 bases separating them. CDR1 SGHTA and CDR2 FQGNSA come from the germline V gene. The CDR3 runs to 14 residues. DNA of the CDR3: TGTGCCAGCAGCTTAGGGGAAGCCTCCTACGAGCAGTACTTC. This sequence encodes CASSLGEASYEQYF.

The genes are TRBV2 and TRBJ1-2; D remains unclear. The V gene's germline CDR1 is SNHLY and CDR2 FYNNEI. Trimming shortened V by 4 bases and J by 7 bases, and 19 bases separated the two germline ends. The CDR3 has 15 amino acids. The CDR3 nucleotides read TGTGCCAGCAGTGTCTCCGGGCGGCGTGCCGGTGGCTACACCTTC. This gives the protein CASSVSGRRAGGYTF. Full variable domain (remainder filled in from reference TRBV2 and TRBJ1-2): EPEVTQTPSHQVTQMGQEVILRCVPISNHLYFYWYRQILGQKVEFLVSFYNNEISEKSEIFDDQFSVERPDGSNFTLKIRSTKLEDSAMYFCASSVSGRRAGGYTFGSGTRLTVV.

This clone showed up just once. The chain couples TRBV7-2 to TRBJ1-5; possibly TRBD1 for D (5 bases). CDR1 SGHTA and CDR2 FQGNSA come from the germline V gene. The V end lost 1 base, the J end lost 3 bases, and 7 bases lay between the germline ends. The CDR3 consists of 14 residues. CDR3 residues: CASSLVGTNQPQHF. Here the CDR3 DNA reads TGTGCCAGCAGCTTAGTAGGGACCAATCAGCCCCAGCATTTT.

The chain joins TRBV5-4 to TRBJ2-2; D not certain. Germline V gene lookup returns CDR1 SGHNT and CDR2 YYREEE (reference sequence). The CDR3 totals 16 residues. Trimming took 0 bases from V and 1 from J, leaving 10 bases between them. The CDR3 loop reads CASSLVRLQNTGELFF. In DNA form, the CDR3 reads TGTGCCAGCAGCTTGGTCCGACTCCAGAACACCGGGGAGCTGTTTTTT.

This clone showed up just a few times. The chain carries TRBV7-9 and TRBJ1-6; possibly TRBD1 for D (6 bases). Germline assignment: CDR1 SEHNR and CDR2 FQNEAQ (reference sequence). This CDR3 has 14 residues. V lost 5 bases to trimming and J lost 9 bases, with 14 bases between them. The CDR3, as DNA: TGTGCCAGCAGCATTAGTACAGGGTTTTCACCCCTCCACTTT. Residues: CASSISTGFSPLHF.

The CDR3 spells CATSRAGTGIGYTF. In DNA, the CDR3 is TGTGCCACCAGCAGAGCCGGGACAGGGATCGGCTACACCTTC. The V call is TRBV15, the J call TRBJ1-2, with 9 bases lining up with TRBD1. Germline CDR1 and CDR2: LNHNV and YYDKDF (reference sequence). V trimming: 1 base; J trimming: 8 bases; junction bases outside the gene matches: 5. This CDR3 has 14 amino acids.

This clone occurred a few times. The chain links TRBV2 to TRBJ2-1; D ambiguous. Germline V gene lookup returns CDR1 SNHLY and CDR2 FYNNEI. The V gene lost 1 base and the J gene lost 5 bases, with 6 bases spanning the gap. CDR3 size: 13 residues. The CDR3 region is CASSEGLDNEQFF. The CDR3 region has the DNA TGTGCCAGCAGTGAAGGCCTAGACAATGAGCAGTTCTTC.

The chain joins TRBV5-1 to TRBJ1-5, with D possibly TRBD1 on 6 matching bases. This CDR3 region has 13 residues. V was cut by 4 bases and J by 5 bases, with 10 bases left in between. Germline values: CDR1 SGHRS, CDR2 YFSETQ. Here the CDR3 DNA reads TGCGCCAGCAGCCCGAGGGGGGATCAGCCCCAGCATTTT. Translated: CASSPRGDQPQHF.

The V and J genes are TRBV7-2 and TRBJ2-7, with D maybe TRBD1 (6 bases). The V gene's germline CDR1 is SGHTA and CDR2 FQGNSA. The V end was cut by 5 bases, the J end by 4 bases, with 9 bases between. The CDR3 has 12 residues. CDR3 in amino acids: CASSGTGYEQYF. CDR3 nucleotides: TGTGCCAGCAGCGGAACAGGGTACGAGCAGTACTTC.

This chain connects TRBV7-2 to TRBJ1-6; D uncertain. With 0 bases removed from V and 11 bases from J, the gap between germline ends came to 8 bases. Per germline, CDR1 SGHTA and CDR2 FQGNSA. This CDR3 is built from 13 residues. The DNA of the CDR3 is TGTGCCAGCAGCTTAGCGTCGGAAACACCCCTCCACTTT. It codes for CASSLASETPLHF.

This clone was counted between two and nine times. CDR3 in amino acids: CASSSGLVGETQYF. The CDR3 DNA sequence: TGCGCCAGCAGCTCGGGACTAGTGGGAGAGACCCAGTACTTC. The chain recombines TRBV5-1 with TRBJ2-5; TRBD2 matches at 8 bases. This CDR3 has 14 amino acids. Unmatched junction bases numbered 5, after V lost 3 bases and J lost 4 bases. CDR1 and CDR2 from the germline V gene are SGHRS and YFSETQ.